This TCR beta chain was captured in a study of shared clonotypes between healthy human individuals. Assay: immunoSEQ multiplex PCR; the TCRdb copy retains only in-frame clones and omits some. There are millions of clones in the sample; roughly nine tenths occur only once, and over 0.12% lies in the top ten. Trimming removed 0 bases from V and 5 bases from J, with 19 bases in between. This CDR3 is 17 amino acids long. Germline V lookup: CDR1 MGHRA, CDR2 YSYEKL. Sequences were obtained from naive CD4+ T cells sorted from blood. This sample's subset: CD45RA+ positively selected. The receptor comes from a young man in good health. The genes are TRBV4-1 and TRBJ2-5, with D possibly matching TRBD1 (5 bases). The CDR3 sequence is CASSQDVYRSGSETQYF. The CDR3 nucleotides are TGCGCCAGCAGCCAAGACGTGTACAGGAGTGGATCGGAGACCCAGTACTTC.